This T cell receptor beta chain is drawn from a study of T-cell reconstitution after alpha-beta-depleted transplantation in children. Unique molecular identifiers were incorporated into the prepared TCRbeta library. TCRdb re-called the PCR reads with MiXCR, one entry per CDR3 protein. The sample holds under 350,000 distinct CDR3 sequences, 9.5% to 10% seen once. CDR3 length: 15 residues. Germline V gene data show CDR1 as MGHRA and CDR2 as YSYEKL. The junction had 4 bases not matched to a gene; V was cut back by 3 bases and J by 4 bases. The J gene is TRBJ2-1, the V gene TRBV4-1, with TRBD2 identical over 9 bases. Sequences were derived from PBMCs from the stem cell graft donor, sampled from the stem cell graft. The sequence derives from a human donor who donated a stem cell graft to a child with SCID. CDR3 region: CASSQLAGEYNEQFF. CDR3 coding DNA: TGCGCCAGCAGCCAGTTAGCGGGGGAGTACAATGAGCAGTTCTTC.